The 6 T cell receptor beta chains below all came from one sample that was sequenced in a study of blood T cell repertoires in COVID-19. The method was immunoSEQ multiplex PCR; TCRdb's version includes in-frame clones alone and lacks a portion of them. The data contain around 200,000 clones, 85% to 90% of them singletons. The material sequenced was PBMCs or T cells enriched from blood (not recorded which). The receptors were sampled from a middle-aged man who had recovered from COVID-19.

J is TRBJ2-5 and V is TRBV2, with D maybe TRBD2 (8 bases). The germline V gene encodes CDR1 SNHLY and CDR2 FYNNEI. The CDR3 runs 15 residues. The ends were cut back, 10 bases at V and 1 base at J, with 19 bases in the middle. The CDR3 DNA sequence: TGTGCCACCTCAGGGGGTAGCGGGGTCCAAGAGACCCAGTACTTC. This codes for CATSGGSGVQETQYF.

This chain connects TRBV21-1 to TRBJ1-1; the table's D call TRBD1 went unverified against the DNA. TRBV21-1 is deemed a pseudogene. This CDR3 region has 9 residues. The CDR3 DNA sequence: TGTGCCACCACAGAGGAAGCTTTCTTT. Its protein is CATTEEAFF.

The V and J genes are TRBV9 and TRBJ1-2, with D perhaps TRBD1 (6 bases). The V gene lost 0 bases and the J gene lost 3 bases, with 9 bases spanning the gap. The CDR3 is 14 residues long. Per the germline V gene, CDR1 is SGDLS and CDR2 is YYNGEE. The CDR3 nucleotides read TGTGCCAGCAGCGTAGGACAGGCAGACTATGGCTACACCTTC. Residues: CASSVGQADYGYTF.

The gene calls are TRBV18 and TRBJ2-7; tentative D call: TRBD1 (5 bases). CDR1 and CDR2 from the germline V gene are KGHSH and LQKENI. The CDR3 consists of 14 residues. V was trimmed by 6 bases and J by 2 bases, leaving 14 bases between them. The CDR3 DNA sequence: TGTGCCAGCTCTCTCAATAGGGGAACCTACGAGCAGTACTTC. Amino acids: CASSLNRGTYEQYF.

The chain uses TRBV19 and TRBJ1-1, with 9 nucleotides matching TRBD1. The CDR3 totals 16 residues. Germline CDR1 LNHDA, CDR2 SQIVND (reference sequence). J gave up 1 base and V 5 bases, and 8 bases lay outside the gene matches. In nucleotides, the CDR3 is TGTGCCAGTAGTCCAACCTCGGGACAGGGGAACACTGAAGCTTTCTTT. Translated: CASSPTSGQGNTEAFF.

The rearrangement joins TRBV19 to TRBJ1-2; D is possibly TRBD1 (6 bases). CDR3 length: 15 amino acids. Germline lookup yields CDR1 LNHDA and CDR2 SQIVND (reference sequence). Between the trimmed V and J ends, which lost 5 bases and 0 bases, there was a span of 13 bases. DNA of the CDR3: TGTGCCAGTAGTCCAAGGGGGGGGTCTAACTATGGCTACACCTTC. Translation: CASSPRGGSNYGYTF.